This TCR beta chain was retrieved from a study of cytomegalovirus exposure and HLA in healthy donors. Primers included in the PCR were 60 Vbeta and 13 Jbeta primers. Repertoires were generated with immunoSEQ multiplex PCR, while TCRdb's copy carries only in-frame clones and drops some. The sample records 65,000 to 85,000 clones, less than 85% being singletons. Germline V gives CDR1 ENHRY, CDR2 SYGVKD. The CDR3 is 13 residues long. V lost 6 bases and J 5 bases, leaving 11 bases between the germline ends. The specimen sequenced was PBMCs. The TCR was taken from a woman in her forties or fifties in good health and CMV-seronegative. The genes are TRBV10-3 and TRBJ2-1, with a possible D match to TRBD2 (6 bases). In DNA form, the CDR3 reads TGTGCCATCAGGGGGGGTACCGACAATGAGCAGTTCTTC. Translated, it gives CAIRGGTDNEQFF.